Reported below is one TCR beta chain. The germline gene is not matched at one end of the junction; a read error may be the cause. The data stem from a study of graft-versus-host responses after intestinal transplantation. Both intraepithelial and lamina propria lymphocytes were released by processing graft tissue. TCRdb's copy holds only in-frame clones and misses some; the assay was immunoSEQ multiplex PCR. Of about 16,000 clones detected, 80% appear once; the ten largest clones hold roughly 18%. Germline-derived CDR1 and CDR2 are SGHRS and YFSETQ. The CDR3 length is 11 residues. Sample: ileum tissue, taken about 100 days after intestinal transplant. The chain uses TRBV5-1 and TRBJ1-3, with D unresolved. The TCR comes from a human patient who received an intestinal transplant, so some T cells may come from the graft donor. The CDR3 sequence is CASSLVSSAHF. In DNA form, the CDR3 reads TGCGCCAGCAGCTTGGTTTCGTCAGCGCATTTT.